This passage covers 22 T cell receptor beta chains from one sample sequenced in a study of T cells in Graves' hyperthyroidism and ophthalmopathy. RNA transcripts served as the template for amplifying TCR beta CDR3 regions. When the TCR CDR3 underwent first-round RT-PCR, the HTBI primer set was used. TCRdb passed the multiplex PCR reads through MiXCR, listing each CDR3 protein once. Of under 650,000 distinct CDR3 sequences listed, about 16% are singletons. The sequenced sample consisted of blood. These receptor sequences come from a woman in her thirties with Graves' hyperthyroidism.

The sample holds one count of this clonotype. The chain recombines TRBV29-1 with TRBJ2-1; unclear D gene. Deletions cut 2 bases from V and 16 bases from J, with 12 bases between. Germline V gene data show CDR1 as SQVTM and CDR2 as ANQGSEA. CDR3 length: 10 residues. The CDR3 loop reads CSVESMVYFF. CDR3 nucleotide sequence: TGCAGCGTTGAATCGATGGTCTACTTCTTC.

The chain has TRBV5-1 and TRBJ2-5, with D perhaps TRBD1 (5 bases). Germline V lookup: CDR1 SGHRS, CDR2 YFSETQ. V was cut by 0 bases and J by 12 bases, with 12 bases left in between. The CDR3 totals 12 residues. This CDR3 reads CASSLAGQGEYF. CDR3 coding DNA: TGCGCCAGCAGCTTGGCCGGGCAAGGGGAGTACTTC.

On this clonotype itself: The conserved closing phenylalanine or tryptophan is absent in this CDR3, likely reflecting a read error. CDR3 sequence (DNA): TGTGCCAGCAGTGTTTCCGGGACAGGGTCCCTTAGTCAGCCCCAGCATTTG. Encoded protein: CASSVSGTGSLSQPQHL. The rearrangement uses TRBV2 and TRBJ1-5, with TRBD1 identical over 9 bases. The junction had 13 bases not matched to a gene; V was cut back by 4 bases and J by 6 bases. The CDR3 runs 17 residues. CDR1 and CDR2 from the germline V gene are SNHLY and FYNNEI.

The chain uses TRBV7-2 and TRBJ2-1, with TRBD2 matching 7 bases. Germline V gene lookup returns CDR1 SGHTA and CDR2 FQGNSA. This CDR3 has 15 amino acids. Germline trimming cut 3 bases from V and 8 bases from J; bases unmatched to any gene: 10. This CDR3 is CASSLDPGGRDEQFF. The CDR3 DNA sequence: TGTGCCAGCAGCTTGGACCCGGGAGGCAGGGATGAGCAGTTCTTC.

This clonotype was seen at least ten times. The rearrangement joins TRBV12-3 or TRBV12-4 to TRBJ1-2; weak D call: TRBD1 (5 bases). V was clipped by 6 bases and J by 2 bases, with 10 bases between them. The CDR3 length is 13 residues. The DNA for the CDR3 is TGTGCCAGCAGCCGAGACAGCAACTATGGCTACACCTTC. Its protein product is CASSRDSNYGYTF.

The chain employs TRBV7-9 and TRBJ2-7; 8 bases are shared with TRBD2. Germline CDR1 SEHNR, CDR2 FQNEAQ (reference sequence). With V trimmed by 4 bases and J by 7 bases, 12 bases remained unmatched. CDR3 length: 15 residues. CDR3 bases: TGTGCCAGCAGCTCAGGACTAGCCGGCGGAGATGAGCAGTACTTC. Its protein product is CASSSGLAGGDEQYF.

This chain uses TRBV19 with TRBJ2-2, with a tentative D call TRBD1 (5 bases). The germline V gene has CDR1 LNHDA and CDR2 SQIVND (reference sequence). The CDR3 covers 14 residues. The V gene lost 3 bases and the J gene lost 7 bases, with 12 bases spanning the gap. The CDR3 nucleotides read TGTGCCAGTAGTATTGTTGGGGCTGGCGGGGAGCTGTTTTTT. Translating gives CASSIVGAGGELFF.

This clonotype has at least ten counts. The rearrangement uses TRBV6-2 or TRBV6-3 and TRBJ1-1; TRBD1 might be the D (6 bases). The CDR3 is made up of 14 amino acids. In germline, CDR1 is MNHEY, CDR2 SVGEGT. The germline V and J ends were trimmed by 7 bases and 2 bases, with 14 bases remaining between them. CDR3: CASILTGPNTEAFF. In nucleotides, the CDR3 is TGTGCCAGCATCCTTACAGGGCCTAACACTGAAGCTTTCTTT.

The table lists this clonotype with many counts. The chain uses TRBV28 and TRBJ2-7; TRBD1 matches 10 bases. CDR1 and CDR2 (germline): MDHEN, SYDVKM. This CDR3 spans 15 amino acids. After removal of 6 bases from V and 3 bases from J, the junction contained 8 bases not matched to a gene. CDR3 loop: CASSQGTGAIYEQYF. CDR3 DNA sequence: TGTGCCAGCAGCCAGGGGACAGGGGCGATCTACGAGCAGTACTTC.

CDR3 nucleotides: TGTGCCAGCAGTAACAGGTTGGAGCAGTACTTC. Residues: CASSNRLEQYF. The chain links TRBV5-6 to TRBJ2-7; weak D call: TRBD1 (5 bases). The CDR3 extends over 11 amino acids. The germline V gene encodes CDR1 SGHDT and CDR2 YYEEEE. V lost 5 bases, J lost 7 bases, and 10 bases lay in between.

This clonotype was counted many times. The V and J genes are TRBV30 and TRBJ2-1; no clear D. The CDR3 is 12 residues long. Germline CDR1 reads GTSNPN; CDR2 reads SVGIG (reference sequence). V was clipped by 1 base and J by 8 bases, with 9 bases between them. The CDR3 coding sequence is TGTGCCTGGAGTGAAACCGGCGATGAGCAGTTCTTC. It yields the protein CAWSETGDEQFF.

The CDR3 sequence: CAISESGCTDTQYF. The CDR3 DNA is TGTGCCATCAGTGAGTCAGGCTGCACAGATACGCAGTATTTT. J is TRBJ2-3 and V is TRBV10-3; the D is unclear. Germline CDR1 ENHRY, CDR2 SYGVKD. This CDR3 spans 14 amino acids. V dropped 0 bases and J dropped 1 base, with 5 bases sitting between them.

Concerning this clonotype itself: A much larger clone differs by one base, so this may be a read error. The CDR3 DNA reads as TGCGCCAGCGGCTTGAGTAGATGGTCGACAGATACGCAGTATTTT. Protein sequence: CASGLSRWSTDTQYF. The J gene is TRBJ2-3, the V gene TRBV5-1; unclear D gene. This CDR3 region has 15 residues. CDR1 and CDR2 (germline): SGHRS, YFSETQ.

This clonotype was counted at least ten times. This rearrangement joins TRBV6-2 or TRBV6-3 to TRBJ2-7, with TRBD2 identical over 10 bases. The CDR3 runs 17 residues. Trimming at V came to 7 bases and at J to 3 bases, leaving 15 bases not matched to a gene. Germline CDR1 reads MNHEY; CDR2 reads SVGEGT. Here the CDR3 reads CASTPGLALRGGYEQYF. CDR3 nucleotides: TGTGCCAGCACCCCGGGACTAGCGCTTAGAGGGGGCTACGAGCAGTACTTC.

This clonotype was observed many times. This chain connects TRBV12-3 or TRBV12-4 to TRBJ2-1; TRBD2 matches 7 bases. V was pared by 7 bases and J by 6 bases, with 9 bases of the junction left unmatched. The CDR3 consists of 14 residues. CDR3 nucleotide sequence: TGTGCCAGCAACCCGGGAGGAGCCTTCAATGAGCAGTTCTTC. It codes for CASNPGGAFNEQFF.

The chain has TRBV30 and TRBJ2-7; D not certain. In germline, CDR1 is GTSNPN, CDR2 SVGIG (reference sequence). The V end lost 2 bases, the J end lost 3 bases, and 11 bases lay between the germline ends. The CDR3 contains 13 residues. CDR3 coding DNA: TGTGCCTGGAGTCCGGCGGTGGGCTACGAGCAGTACTTC. Protein product: CAWSPAVGYEQYF.

The sample holds a few counts of this clonotype. This chain links TRBV10-3 with TRBJ1-5; 7 bases agree with TRBD1. The V segment lost 7 bases and the J segment 5 bases; nucleotides outside the gene matches: 8. Germline CDR1 reads ENHRY; CDR2 reads SYGVKD. The CDR3 runs 14 residues. DNA for the CDR3: TGTGCCATCATCTGGACAGGTTGGGATCAGCCCCAGCATTTT. It encodes CAIIWTGWDQPQHF.

In this sample, this clonotype turned up many times. The rearrangement links TRBV11-2 to TRBJ2-1; D remains unclear. V was shortened by 1 base and J by 6 bases, with 10 bases between the two germline ends. The CDR3 has 14 amino acids. Germline V gene sequence: CDR1 SGHAT, CDR2 FQNNGV. CDR3 protein: CASSLGDLSNEQFF. CDR3 nucleotides: TGTGCCAGCAGCTTAGGGGATTTGTCCAATGAGCAGTTCTTC.

This clonotype occurred many times. The chain joins TRBV19 to TRBJ2-1, with TRBD2 matching 10 bases. J was trimmed by 9 bases and V by 4 bases; bases with no gene match: 9. The CDR3 spans 15 residues. CDR1 and CDR2 (germline): LNHDA, SQIVND (reference sequence). The CDR3 DNA reads as TGTGCCAGTAGTACTTTAGCGGGAGGACGGGGTGAGCAGTTCTTC. It encodes CASSTLAGGRGEQFF.

This clonotype was found a few times. The rearrangement joins TRBV13 to TRBJ2-1, with D possibly being TRBD2 (7 bases). The length of the CDR3 is 13 residues. Germline CDR1 is PRHDT and CDR2 is FYEKMQ (reference sequence). V shed 5 bases and J shed 10 bases, with 15 bases lying between them. CDR3 in amino acids: CASSRGGGSEQFF. CDR3 sequence (DNA): TGTGCCAGCAGCCGAGGGGGGGGTTCGGAGCAGTTCTTC.

The rearrangement links TRBV9 to TRBJ1-1; weak D call: TRBD1 (5 bases). This CDR3 has 17 residues. Deletions cut 3 bases from V and 0 bases from J, with 18 bases between. The V gene's germline CDR1 is SGDLS and CDR2 YYNGEE. The DNA of the CDR3 is TGTGCCAGCAGCGCGTTAACTCCGGACACCATGAACACTGAAGCTTTCTTT. It encodes CASSALTPDTMNTEAFF.

This clonotype was counted between two and nine times. The chain links TRBV9 to TRBJ1-4; 9 bases are a match to TRBD1. Germline V gene data show CDR1 as SGDLS and CDR2 as YYNGEE. This CDR3 is 15 amino acids long. With V trimmed by 3 bases and J by 8 bases, 8 bases remained unmatched. The CDR3 protein is CASSAHGQGSEKLFF. As DNA, the CDR3 is TGTGCCAGCAGCGCTCATGGACAGGGGAGCGAAAAACTGTTTTTT.